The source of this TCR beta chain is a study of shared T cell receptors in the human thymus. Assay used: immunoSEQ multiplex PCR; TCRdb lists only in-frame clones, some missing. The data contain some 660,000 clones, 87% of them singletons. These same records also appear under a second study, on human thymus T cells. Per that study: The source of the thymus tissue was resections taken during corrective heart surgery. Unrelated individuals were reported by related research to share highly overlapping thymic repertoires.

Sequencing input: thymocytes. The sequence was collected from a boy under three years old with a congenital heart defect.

This chain's CDR3 is CASSYPGLAGVNEQFF. The DNA for the CDR3 is TGTGCCAGCAGTTACCCAGGACTAGCGGGGGTCAATGAGCAGTTCTTC. This chain joins TRBV6-5 and TRBJ2-1; 13 bases are a match to TRBD2. V was clipped by 2 bases and J by 6 bases; unmatched bases: 4. The CDR3 totals 16 residues. Germline-derived CDR1 and CDR2 are MNHEY and SVGAGI.